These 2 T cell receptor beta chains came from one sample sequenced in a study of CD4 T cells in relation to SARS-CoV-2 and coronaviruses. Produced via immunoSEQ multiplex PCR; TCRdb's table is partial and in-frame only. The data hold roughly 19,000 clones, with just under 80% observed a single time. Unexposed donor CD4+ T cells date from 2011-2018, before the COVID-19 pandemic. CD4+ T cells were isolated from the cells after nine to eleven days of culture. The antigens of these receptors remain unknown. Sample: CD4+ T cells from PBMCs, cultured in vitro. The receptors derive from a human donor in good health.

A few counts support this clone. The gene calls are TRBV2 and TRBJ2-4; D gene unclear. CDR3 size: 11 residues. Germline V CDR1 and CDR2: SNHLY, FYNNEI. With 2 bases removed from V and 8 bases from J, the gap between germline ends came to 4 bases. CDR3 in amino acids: CASSEMDIQYF. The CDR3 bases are TGTGCCAGCAGTGAAATGGACATTCAGTACTTC.

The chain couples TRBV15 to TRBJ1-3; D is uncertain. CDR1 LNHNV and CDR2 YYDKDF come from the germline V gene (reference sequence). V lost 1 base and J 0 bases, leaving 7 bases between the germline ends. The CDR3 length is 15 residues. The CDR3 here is CATSRVMTSGNTIYF. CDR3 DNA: TGTGCCACCAGCAGAGTAATGACCTCTGGAAACACCATATATTTT.